Following are 25 T cell receptor beta chains from one sample sequenced in a study of graft-versus-host responses after intestinal transplantation. Data came from immunoSEQ multiplex PCR; TCRdb stores just in-frame clones and leaves some out. The sample carries approximately 90,000 clones, 88% recorded once. Antigen specificity for these receptors is unknown. The input for sequencing was unstimulated CD4+ T cells sorted from spleen or lymph node cells, taken before transplant. The receptors come from a human donor who was the organ donor for an intestinal transplant.

The gene calls are TRBV5-6 and TRBJ1-5, with TRBD1 as a possible D gene (6 bases). Trimming left V 4 bases short and J 6 bases short, with 11 bases between. Germline V gene lookup returns CDR1 SGHDT and CDR2 YYEEEE. The length of the CDR3 is 13 residues. The CDR3 bases are TGTGCCAGCAGCCCACAGGGTAGTCAGCCCCAGCATTTT. Its protein is CASSPQGSQPQHF.

The table lists this clone with a few counts. The chain couples TRBV4-1 to TRBJ2-1, with a possible D match to TRBD1 (5 bases). This CDR3 comprises 16 residues. Germline-derived CDR1 and CDR2 are MGHRA and YSYEKL. Trimming left V 0 bases short and J 4 bases short, with 13 bases between. The chain's CDR3 is CASSQDAGPPYNEQFF. CDR3 DNA sequence: TGCGCCAGCAGCCAAGATGCAGGGCCCCCTTACAATGAGCAGTTCTTC.

The gene calls are TRBV5-1 and TRBJ2-5; 12 nucleotides align to TRBD1. The CDR3 is 16 residues long. V lost 0 bases and J lost 4; bases outside the gene matches: 4. The germline CDR1 and CDR2 sequences are SGHRS and YFSETQ. Here the CDR3 reads CASSLVGTGGLETQYF. As DNA, the CDR3 is TGCGCCAGCAGCTTGGTTGGGACAGGGGGCTTAGAGACCCAGTACTTC.

The chain is built from TRBV7-9 and TRBJ1-6; a weak D match, TRBD1 (5 bases). CDR3 length: 14 residues. V lost 4 bases and J lost 5, with 9 bases in between. Per the germline V gene, CDR1 is SEHNR and CDR2 is FQNEAQ (reference sequence). CDR3 amino acids: CASSWSRDNSPLHF. For the CDR3, the DNA is TGTGCCAGCAGCTGGAGCAGGGATAATTCACCCCTCCACTTT.

As concerns this clone: The same CDR3 is also encoded by other DNA sequences in this sample. V gene TRBV7-3 combines with J gene TRBJ2-1; the D is unclear. Germline lookup yields CDR1 SGHTA and CDR2 FQGTGA. V lost 2 bases and J lost 5, with 7 bases in between. The CDR3 is 13 residues long. CDR3 residues: CASSLSRDNEQFF. The DNA of the CDR3 is TGTGCCAGCAGCTTATCCCGGGACAATGAGCAGTTCTTC.

Turning to this clone: At one boundary the junction diverges from the germline segment, which might be a read error. CDR3: CASSLGNSALYTQYF. In DNA form, the CDR3 reads TGTGCTAGCAGCCTCGGCAATAGCGCGCTTTATACGCAGTATTTT. V and J are TRBV7-7 and TRBJ2-3, with D perhaps TRBD2 (5 bases). The CDR3 runs 15 residues. Germline V gene sequence: CDR1 SSHAT, CDR2 FNYEAQ (reference sequence). The whole variable domain, filled in from reference TRBV7-7 and TRBJ2-3, reads GAGVSQSPRYKVTKRGQDVTLRCDPISSHATLYWYQQALGQGPEFLTYFNYEAQPDKSGLPSDRFSAERPEGSISTLTIQRTEQRDSAMYRCASSLGNSALYTQYFGPGTRLTVL.

J is TRBJ1-2 and V is TRBV7-3, with 9 bases matching TRBD1. There are 15 residues in the CDR3. Germline values: CDR1 SGHTA, CDR2 FQGTGA. Trimming cost V 5 bases and J 3 bases; bases outside gene matches: 7. CDR3 in amino acids: CASSPTGGLDYGYTF. Here the CDR3 DNA reads TGTGCCAGCAGCCCCACAGGGGGCCTTGACTATGGCTACACCTTC.

This clone was detected once. This chain joins TRBV14 and TRBJ2-1; 10 bases map to TRBD2. Trimming at V came to 3 bases and at J to 2 bases, leaving 1 base not matched to a gene. The CDR3 is made up of 15 amino acids. Germline V gene sequence: CDR1 SGHDN, CDR2 FVKESK. CDR3 DNA: TGTGCCAGCAGCCAGGGACTAGCGACCTACAATGAGCAGTTCTTC. It specifies CASSQGLATYNEQFF.

The chain joins TRBV25-1 to TRBJ2-2; 9 bases agree with TRBD2. The V gene's germline CDR1 is MGHDK and CDR2 SYGVNS. This CDR3 is 16 amino acids long. The V and J ends lost 3 bases and 1 base, in that order; junction bases with no gene match: 3. CDR3 loop: CASSDLAGENTGELFF. In DNA form, the CDR3 reads TGTGCCAGCAGTGACTTAGCGGGGGAGAACACCGGGGAGCTGTTTTTT. The full variable domain, with the rest looked up from reference TRBV25-1 and TRBJ2-2, is EADIYQTPRYLVIGTGKKITLECSQTMGHDKMYWYQQDPGMELHLIHYSYGVNSTEKGDLSSESTVSRIRTEHFPLTLESARPSHTSQYLCASSDLAGENTGELFFGEGSRLTVL.

CDR3 protein: CASGGTASNEKLFF. CDR3 coding DNA: TGCGCCAGCGGCGGGACAGCCTCGAATGAAAAACTGTTTTTT. This sequence joins TRBV10-2 and TRBJ1-4, with 7 bases that match TRBD1. The CDR3 sequence is 14 residues long. Germline values: CDR1 WSHSY, CDR2 SAAADI. Unmatched junction bases numbered 8, after V lost 8 bases and J lost 5 bases.

The chain employs TRBV7-2 and TRBJ2-2, with TRBD2 matching 12 bases. The CDR3 sequence is 16 residues long. V was pared by 5 bases and J by 1 base, with 2 bases of the junction left unmatched. Looked up from germline, CDR1 is SGHTA and CDR2 is FQGNSA. The CDR3 loop reads CASSRGLAGNTGELFF. The CDR3 DNA follows: TGTGCCAGCAGCCGGGGACTAGCGGGGAACACCGGGGAGCTGTTTTTT.

The chain links TRBV18 to TRBJ2-1; 10 positions agree with TRBD2. Germline V gives CDR1 KGHSH, CDR2 LQKENI. The CDR3 is 15 amino acids. J gave up 5 bases and V 3 bases, and 4 bases lay outside the gene matches. CDR3 protein: CASSPPSGGHNEQFF. For the CDR3, the DNA is TGTGCCAGCTCACCTCCTAGCGGGGGCCACAATGAGCAGTTCTTC.

This chain links TRBV6-5 with TRBJ2-3, with unresolved D. The V and J ends lost 2 bases and 1 base respectively, with 4 bases between them. The CDR3 runs 13 residues. Looked up from germline, CDR1 is MNHEY and CDR2 is SVGAGI. The CDR3 loop reads CASSYTGTDTQYF. The CDR3 nucleotides read TGTGCCAGCAGTTACACTGGCACAGATACGCAGTATTTT.

CDR3 nucleotides: TGTGCCAGCAGAATGACAGGGACTCGACTGTACAATGAGCAGTTCTTC. Amino acid sequence: CASRMTGTRLYNEQFF. V is TRBV28 and J is TRBJ2-1, with a weak D call TRBD1 (7 bases). Germline V lookup: CDR1 MDHEN, CDR2 SYDVKM. The ends were cut back, 6 bases at V and 4 bases at J, with 19 bases in the middle. There are 16 residues in the CDR3.

The V and J genes are TRBV7-2 and TRBJ2-1, with D maybe TRBD2 (6 bases). The V end was cut by 3 bases, the J end by 10 bases, with 13 bases between. Germline assignment: CDR1 SGHTA and CDR2 FQGNSA. The CDR3 has 13 residues. The DNA of the CDR3 is TGTGCCAGCAGCTTTGTTCGGAGCGGGGAGCAGTTCTTC. Encoded protein: CASSFVRSGEQFF.

This chain joins TRBV7-2 and TRBJ2-7; unclear D gene. Trimming took off 3 bases at V and 6 bases at J, with 6 bases between the two ends. CDR3 length: 11 residues. Per the germline V gene, CDR1 is SGHTA and CDR2 is FQGNSA. The CDR3 DNA follows: TGTGCCAGCAGCTTGGGCATCGAGCAGTACTTC. It encodes CASSLGIEQYF. Full variable domain (missing parts from reference TRBV7-2 and TRBJ2-7): GAGVSQSPSNKVTEKGKDVELRCDPISGHTALYWYRQSLGQGLEFLIYFQGNSAPDKSGLPSDRFSAERTGGSVSTLTIQRTQQEDSAVYLCASSLGIEQYFGPGTRLTVT.

The V call is TRBV28, the J call TRBJ2-5; 10 nucleotides agree with TRBD1. The J call is in doubt because the DNA end fits TRBJ2-7 better. CDR1 is MDHEN, CDR2 SYDVKM, per germline. The CDR3 runs to 14 residues. The CDR3 loop reads CASIATGTGVEQYF. CDR3 nucleotides: TGTGCCAGCATCGCGACCGGGACAGGGGTCGAGCAGTACTTC.

This chain uses TRBV9 with TRBJ2-7; TRBD1 matches at 11 bases. The CDR3 is made up of 14 amino acids. V lost 0 bases to trimming and J lost 6 bases; unmatched junction nucleotides: 2. The germline CDR1 and CDR2 sequences are SGDLS and YYNGEE. As DNA, the CDR3 is TGTGCCAGCAGCGTAGGGACAGGGGGCGCCGAGCAGTACTTC. It translates to CASSVGTGGAEQYF.

The genes are TRBV2 and TRBJ1-5; tentative D call: TRBD1 (6 bases). Germline V gene sequence: CDR1 SNHLY, CDR2 FYNNEI. Trimming shortened V by 4 bases and J by 5 bases, and 9 bases separated the two germline ends. The CDR3 runs 13 residues. The CDR3 loop is CASSGGRDQPQHF. CDR3 bases: TGTGCCAGCAGTGGGGGGCGCGATCAGCCCCAGCATTTT.

The chain recombines TRBV29-1 with TRBJ1-4; TRBD1 aligns across 8 bases. The CDR3 is 12 amino acids. Germline-derived CDR1 and CDR2 are SQVTM and ANQGSEA. With 7 bases clipped from V and 6 bases from J, the junction kept 4 bases outside the gene matches. Written as DNA, the CDR3 is TGCAGCGGCGCAGGGGGCGATGAAAAACTGTTTTTT. This codes for CSGAGGDEKLFF. Full variable domain (rest looked up from reference TRBV29-1 and TRBJ1-4): SAVISQKPSRDICQRGTSLTIQCQVDSQVTMMFWYRQQPGQSLTLIATANQGSEATYESGFVIDKFPISRPNLTFSTLTVSNMSPEDSSIYLCSGAGGDEKLFFGSGTQLSVL.

V is TRBV7-3 and J is TRBJ2-7; TRBD1 aligns across 7 bases. CDR3 length: 15 amino acids. The germline V gene has CDR1 SGHTA and CDR2 FQGTGA. The V segment lost 3 bases and the J segment 2 bases; nucleotides outside the gene matches: 7. The CDR3: CASSLYFGQAYEQYF. CDR3 sequence (DNA): TGTGCCAGCAGCTTGTACTTCGGACAGGCCTACGAGCAGTACTTC.

CDR3 bases: TGCGCCAGCAGCCAAGTCTATAGCGGGAGGATCACCGGGGAGCTGTTTTTT. It is translated as CASSQVYSGRITGELFF. The gene calls are TRBV4-3 and TRBJ2-2; 10 nucleotides line up with TRBD2. The CDR3 is 17 amino acids. Germline values: CDR1 LGHNA, CDR2 YSLEER. V lost 1 base to trimming and J lost 4 bases; unmatched junction nucleotides: 6.

The chain employs TRBV5-4 and TRBJ1-5; D is undetermined. V gave up 0 bases and J gave up 7 bases, with 11 bases separating them. CDR1 and CDR2 from the germline V gene are SGHNT and YYREEE (reference sequence). The CDR3 has 14 residues. In DNA, the CDR3 is TGTGCCAGCAGCTTGGGAGGGAAAGGGCAGCCCCAGCATTTT. Amino acid sequence: CASSLGGKGQPQHF.

The rearrangement links TRBV6-1 to TRBJ1-4; 9 bases fit TRBD1. The CDR3 has 15 amino acids. In germline, CDR1 is MNHNS, CDR2 SASEGT. Unmatched junction bases numbered 8, after V lost 5 bases and J lost 7 bases. The CDR3: CASSRTGTGSEKLFF. The CDR3 nucleotides read TGTGCCAGCAGTAGAACCGGGACAGGGAGTGAAAAACTGTTTTTT.

The count of this clone is one. This chain uses TRBV4-1 with TRBJ1-5; D remains unclear. This CDR3 has 17 residues. Germline loops: CDR1 MGHRA, CDR2 YSYEKL. The V end lost 1 base, the J end lost 3 bases, and 16 bases lay between the germline ends. DNA for the CDR3: TGCGCCAGCAGCCAAGGCCCGCAGGCCTCAGTCAATCAGCCCCAGCATTTT. This codes for CASSQGPQASVNQPQHF.